The 12 T cell receptor beta chains reported below all come from one sample, sequenced in a study of blood T cell repertoires in COVID-19. The data were produced by immunoSEQ multiplex PCR, yet TCRdb's version contains in-frame clones alone and is incomplete. This sample has 200,000 to 250,000 clones, with about 81% found just once. Specimen: peripheral blood. These receptor sequences come from a woman at least 80 years old with COVID-19, enrolled during active disease.

This clone was picked up one time. The chain employs TRBV4-2 and TRBJ2-1; 10 nucleotides agree with TRBD2. Germline values: CDR1 LGHNA, CDR2 YNFKEQ. V lost 4 bases to trimming and J lost 6 bases; unmatched junction nucleotides: 6. The CDR3 has 15 residues. The CDR3 region is CASSLLAGDVNEQFF. CDR3 in DNA: TGTGCCAGCAGCCTTCTAGCGGGGGACGTCAATGAGCAGTTCTTC.

The J gene is TRBJ1-1, the V gene TRBV11-2; 10 bases line up with TRBD1. Germline CDR1 SGHAT, CDR2 FQNNGV. The CDR3 is 15 amino acids. The J segment lost 4 bases and the V segment lost 5 bases, leaving 7 bases of the junction unmatched. CDR3: CASSADRGLSTEAFF. CDR3 nucleotides: TGTGCCAGCAGCGCTGACAGGGGGCTAAGCACTGAAGCTTTCTTT.

The V call is TRBV5-1, the J call TRBJ1-1; the D gene is possibly TRBD1 (5 bases). Trimming left V 4 bases short and J 0 bases short, with 10 bases between. CDR1 is SGHRS, CDR2 YFSETQ, per germline. The CDR3 has 14 residues. The CDR3 reads CASSPTVLNTEAFF. The CDR3 nucleotides are TGCGCCAGCAGCCCGACAGTCCTGAACACTGAAGCTTTCTTT.

A note on this clone: The same CDR3 is also encoded by other DNA sequences in this sample. The chain is built from TRBV18 and TRBJ2-7, with TRBD1 identical over 7 bases. The CDR3 consists of 13 residues. Looked up from germline, CDR1 is KGHSH and CDR2 is LQKENI. V shed 3 bases and J 3 bases; nucleotides not matched to a gene: 2. The CDR3 region has the DNA TGTGCCAGCTCACCGGCAGGGGGCTACGAGCAGTACTTC. Residues: CASSPAGGYEQYF.

The rearrangement links TRBV7-3 to TRBJ2-1; 9 nucleotides line up with TRBD2. The V gene end was trimmed by 5 bases and the J gene end by 4 bases; junction bases not matched to a gene: 9. This CDR3 has 16 amino acids. The germline CDR1 and CDR2 sequences are SGHTA and FQGTGA. The chain's CDR3 is CASSSLAGEQYNEQFF. CDR3 DNA: TGTGCCAGCAGCAGTTTAGCGGGGGAGCAATACAATGAGCAGTTCTTC.

This clone was recorded only once. As DNA, the CDR3 is TGTGCCAGCAGCGTAGGAACAGGGGCAACTAATGAAAAACTGTTTTTT. Encoded protein: CASSVGTGATNEKLFF. The rearrangement links TRBV9 to TRBJ1-4, with 7 bases lining up with TRBD1. This CDR3 has 16 residues. After removal of 0 bases from V and 0 bases from J, the junction contained 2 bases not matched to a gene. The V gene's germline CDR1 is SGDLS and CDR2 YYNGEE.

The V gene is TRBV24-1, the J gene TRBJ2-7, with 7 bases lining up with TRBD2. CDR1 and CDR2 (germline): KGHDR, SFDVKD. V lost 3 bases and J lost 5; bases outside the gene matches: 3. The CDR3 consists of 13 residues. CDR3 sequence reads: CATSDQLANEQYF. DNA of the CDR3: TGTGCCACCAGTGATCAACTAGCGAACGAGCAGTACTTC.

This clone appeared once. The chain is built from TRBV5-1 and TRBJ2-7; 9 bases are a match to TRBD1. Unmatched junction bases numbered 7, after V lost 4 bases and J lost 2 bases. The CDR3 extends over 15 amino acids. Germline V gene sequence: CDR1 SGHRS, CDR2 YFSETQ. This CDR3 reads CASSPPDRGPYEQYF. The CDR3, as DNA: TGCGCCAGCAGCCCGCCGGACAGGGGACCCTACGAGCAGTACTTC.

The CDR3 nucleotides are TGTGCCAGCTCACCAGTGGGGGCTGGCAATCAGCCCCAGCATTTT. Protein product: CASSPVGAGNQPQHF. V and J are TRBV18 and TRBJ1-5; D possibly corresponds to TRBD1 (6 bases). The V end was cut by 2 bases, the J end by 2 bases, with 10 bases between. Germline-derived CDR1 and CDR2 are KGHSH and LQKENI. This CDR3 contains 15 residues.

CDR3 coding DNA: TGTGCCAGCAGTTACTCGGGGAGATCGACCGGGGAGCTGTTTTTT. Its translation is CASSYSGRSTGELFF. The chain joins TRBV6-5 to TRBJ2-2; possibly TRBD2 for D (5 bases). CDR3 size: 15 residues. Germline CDR1 MNHEY, CDR2 SVGAGI. Trimming left V 0 bases short and J 5 bases short, with 10 bases between.

This chain uses TRBV11-2 with TRBJ2-7; maybe TRBD1 (6 bases). V was cut by 1 base and J by 3 bases, with 10 bases left in between. The CDR3 is 14 residues long. Germline V gene lookup returns CDR1 SGHAT and CDR2 FQNNGV. The CDR3 is CASSLGGRNYEQYF. The DNA for the CDR3 is TGTGCCAGCAGCTTAGGGGGGCGGAACTACGAGCAGTACTTC.

The chain joins TRBV30 to TRBJ2-7; 9 nucleotides line up with TRBD1. The CDR3 sequence is 13 residues long. Germline V gives CDR1 GTSNPN, CDR2 SVGIG (reference sequence). CDR3 coding DNA: TGTGCATGTGGACAGGGGATCCCCTACGAGCAGTACTTC. This translates into CACGQGIPYEQYF.